The 22 T cell receptor beta chains below come from one sample, sequenced in a study of human T cells and chemical hapten exposure. TCRdb re-derived calls from the RACE reads in MiXCR, one entry per CDR3 protein. The sample records 340,000 or so distinct CDR3 sequences, around 7% being singletons. The time point denotes: patch test 1, 2 weeks after DPC sensitization. Treatment specified: therapeutic diphenylcyclopropenone sensitization with weekly scalp DPC. The sample in question was whole blood, obtained in connection with sensitization to the hapten diphenylcyclopropenone (DPC). The source is a woman between 18 and 30 years old with alopecia areata. Some clones in this sample may be carry-over from other donors' samples.

There are many counts of this clonotype. This sequence joins TRBV4-1 and TRBJ2-3, with 8 positions matching TRBD1. Germline V gives CDR1 MGHRA, CDR2 YSYEKL. CDR3 length equals 14 residues. The ends lost 0 bases at V and 9 bases at J; junction bases unmatched: 5. This CDR3 is CASSQEQGVGTQYF. In DNA form, the CDR3 reads TGCGCCAGCAGCCAAGAACAGGGGGTAGGCACGCAGTATTTT.

This clonotype has at least ten counts. This chain joins TRBV12-3 or TRBV12-4 and TRBJ2-7; D remains ambiguous. Deletions cut 6 bases from V and 5 bases from J, with 29 bases between. The CDR3 runs to 18 residues. DNA for the CDR3: TGTGCCAGCAGACAAAGTCTCACGCCCGTTGGCAGCCGGGACGAGCAGTACTTC. Protein: CASRQSLTPVGSRDEQYF.

This clonotype was seen at least ten times. The V and J genes are TRBV6-5 and TRBJ1-1; perhaps TRBD1 as D (5 bases). V was trimmed by 6 bases and J by 6 bases, leaving 17 bases between them. The CDR3 spans 14 residues. Germline V gene lookup returns CDR1 MNHEY and CDR2 SVGAGI. The CDR3: CASRRGPRLAEAFF. The CDR3 DNA follows: TGTGCCAGCAGGCGGGGCCCCCGGCTCGCTGAAGCTTTCTTT.

This chain links TRBV10-3 with TRBJ1-1, with 9 positions matching TRBD1. Germline values: CDR1 ENHRY, CDR2 SYGVKD. V lost 4 bases and J lost 4; bases outside the gene matches: 4. The CDR3 length is 14 residues. CDR3 sequence (DNA): TGTGCCATCAGTGGGGGACAGGGTTTCACTGAAGCTTTCTTT. Translation gives CAISGGQGFTEAFF.

This clonotype came up a few times. This chain links TRBV6-6 with TRBJ1-4, with D possibly being TRBD1 (6 bases). CDR1 is MNHNY and CDR2 is SVGAGI in the germline V gene (reference sequence). This CDR3 has 16 amino acids. Trimming left V 6 bases short and J 0 bases short, with 14 bases between. CDR3 bases: TGTGCCAGCAGAAATGACAGGATTGCAACTAATGAAAAACTGTTTTTT. This codes for CASRNDRIATNEKLFF.

The table lists this clonotype with a few counts. This chain joins TRBV25-1 and TRBJ1-1; D not certain. V was shortened by 4 bases and J by 4 bases, with 10 bases between the two germline ends. The germline V gene has CDR1 MGHDK and CDR2 SYGVNS. The CDR3 extends over 13 amino acids. This CDR3 reads CASSGRTSTEAFF. CDR3 DNA sequence: TGTGCCAGCAGTGGCCGGACTTCCACTGAAGCTTTCTTT. The variable domain in full, with the rest retrieved from reference TRBV25-1 and TRBJ1-1, is EADIYQTPRYLVIGTGKKITLECSQTMGHDKMYWYQQDPGMELHLIHYSYGVNSTEKGDLSSESTVSRIRTEHFPLTLESARPSHTSQYLCASSGRTSTEAFFGQGTRLTVV.

The table lists this clonotype with a few counts. V gene TRBV20-1 combines with J gene TRBJ1-6; no firm D call. This CDR3 has 12 amino acids. Germline lookup yields CDR1 DFQATT and CDR2 SNEGSKA (reference sequence). Deletions cut 2 bases from V and 9 bases from J, with 8 bases between. CDR3 region: CSARPFGSPLHF. The CDR3 DNA sequence: TGCAGTGCTAGACCTTTCGGTTCACCCCTCCACTTT.

This clonotype was picked up many times. The rearrangement uses TRBV6-5 and TRBJ2-3; perhaps TRBD1 as D (5 bases). Germline assignment: CDR1 MNHEY and CDR2 SVGAGI. The CDR3 length is 15 residues. Trimming removed 2 bases at V and 1 base at J, with 10 bases between. As DNA, the CDR3 is TGTGCCAGCAGTTACGGGGCAGCCGGCACAGATACGCAGTATTTT. Its translation: CASSYGAAGTDTQYF.

The chain recombines TRBV27 with TRBJ2-3; D may match TRBD1 or TRBD2 (5 bases each). V dropped 8 bases and J dropped 4 bases, with 19 bases sitting between them. The germline gives CDR1 MNHEY, CDR2 SMNVEV (reference sequence). The CDR3 totals 15 residues. The CDR3 nucleotides are TGTGCCAGCGGAGACTCTGCCCTGGGGGCAGATACGCAGTATTTT. It encodes CASGDSALGADTQYF.

This clonotype was picked up a small number of times. This chain joins TRBV3-1 and TRBJ1-2; no clear D. The CDR3 runs to 13 residues. With 1 base removed from V and 4 bases from J, the gap between germline ends came to 7 bases. CDR1 is LGHDT, CDR2 YNNKEL, per germline (reference sequence). CDR3 in DNA: TGTGCCAGCAGCCAAGGAGGAGGCTATGGCTACACCTTC. Amino acids: CASSQGGGYGYTF.

The chain employs TRBV11-2 and TRBJ2-1; 11 nucleotides align to TRBD2. The CDR3 length is 18 residues. The V segment lost 4 bases and the J segment 4 bases; nucleotides outside the gene matches: 12. The V gene's germline CDR1 is SGHAT and CDR2 FQNNGV. For the CDR3, the DNA is TGTGCCAGCAGCTCTCAACCCTATAGCGGGGGGGAATACAATGAGCAGTTCTTC. Amino acid sequence: CASSSQPYSGGEYNEQFF.

This clonotype has just a few counts. CDR3 sequence: CAISPSGVETQYF. CDR3 in DNA: TGTGCCATCAGTCCTAGCGGGGTTGAGACCCAGTACTTC. This sequence joins TRBV10-3 and TRBJ2-5, with 9 nucleotides matching TRBD2. Unmatched junction bases numbered 3, after V lost 5 bases and J lost 5 bases. Germline CDR1 and CDR2: ENHRY and SYGVKD. The CDR3 is 13 residues long.

V is TRBV12-3 or TRBV12-4 and J is TRBJ1-4; 10 nucleotides agree with TRBD1. The V gene end was trimmed by 3 bases and the J gene end by 6 bases; junction bases not matched to a gene: 4. The CDR3 has 15 residues. The CDR3 reads CASSFYGTGDEKLFF. In nucleotides, the CDR3 is TGTGCCAGCAGTTTTTATGGGACAGGGGATGAAAAACTGTTTTTT.

This clonotype was observed many times. The rearrangement joins TRBV7-9 to TRBJ1-1, with no clear D. Trimming took 6 bases from V and 1 from J, leaving 9 bases between them. Per germline, CDR1 SEHNR and CDR2 FQNEAQ (reference sequence). The CDR3 sequence is 13 residues long. The CDR3 here is CASSLSGNTEAFF. The CDR3 bases are TGTGCCAGCAGTTTAAGCGGGAACACTGAAGCTTTCTTT.

This clonotype was observed at least ten times. The chain carries TRBV7-8 and TRBJ2-5, with 13 bases matching TRBD2. V shed 5 bases, J shed 3 bases, and the junction held 18 bases outside the gene matches. Germline V gene sequence: CDR1 SGHVS, CDR2 FQNEAQ. This CDR3 contains 20 residues. The CDR3 loop is CASSPYRLAGGPIKKETQYF. The CDR3 nucleotides read TGTGCCAGCAGCCCATACCGACTAGCGGGGGGACCGATAAAAAAAGAGACCCAGTACTTC.

The table lists this clonotype with a few counts. V usage is TRBV7-6 and J usage is TRBJ2-1; D is uncertain. This CDR3 is 18 amino acids long. Trimming removed 0 bases from V and 8 bases from J, with 23 bases in between. The germline V gene has CDR1 SGHVS and CDR2 FNYEAQ. The CDR3 spells CASSLAFRDPHRIDEQFF. The CDR3 DNA follows: TGTGCCAGCAGCTTAGCGTTTCGAGACCCCCATAGGATCGATGAGCAGTTCTTC.

This sequence joins TRBV2 and TRBJ2-2; 8 positions agree with TRBD1. The CDR3 is 18 residues long. The germline CDR1 and CDR2 sequences are SNHLY and FYNNEI. The V segment lost 4 bases and the J segment 1 base; nucleotides outside the gene matches: 11. The CDR3 DNA sequence: TGTGCCAGCAGTGGGGGCCATTACGGGACAGGGAACACCGGGGAGCTGTTTTTT. Its translation: CASSGGHYGTGNTGELFF.

This clonotype was counted only a few times. V usage is TRBV12-3 or TRBV12-4 and J usage is TRBJ1-2, with D hard to call. The CDR3 extends over 15 amino acids. Trimming left V 4 bases short and J 2 bases short, with 14 bases between. This chain's CDR3 is CASSSPRGLNYGYTF. CDR3 DNA: TGTGCCAGCAGTTCCCCTCGGGGTCTGAACTATGGCTACACCTTC.

This clonotype came up many times. This rearrangement joins TRBV20-1 to TRBJ2-3; D unclear. The CDR3 covers 11 residues. Germline CDR1 is DFQATT and CDR2 is SNEGSKA (reference sequence). Trimming cost V 4 bases and J 6 bases, with 8 bases left between them. The CDR3 DNA reads TGCAGTGCTACCCCCAAGGATACGCAGTATTTT. It specifies CSATPKDTQYF.

A few counts support this clonotype. The chain has TRBV27 and TRBJ2-7, with no clear D. This CDR3 has 14 residues. Trimming pared 4 bases from V and 7 bases from J, leaving 17 bases between. Germline V gene lookup returns CDR1 MNHEY and CDR2 SMNVEV (reference sequence). The CDR3: CASSSSILDSEQYF. The CDR3 bases are TGTGCCAGCAGTTCGAGTATACTGGATTCGGAGCAGTACTTC.

This clonotype was counted a few times. The conserved final phenylalanine or tryptophan is absent from the CDR3, which likely points to a read error. The DNA is omitted, as the CDR3 cannot be located on it reliably, and the CDR3 follows TCRdb's listing. The chain carries TRBV28 and TRBJ2-1; TRBD2 is the table's D call, not checked against the DNA. Germline V gene lookup returns CDR1 MDHEN and CDR2 SYDVKM. The CDR3 spans 13 residues, counting both ends. The CDR3 region is CASSPPTGGPLGI.

Points on this clonotype: Mismatch with germline at one junction end may stem from a read error. The rearrangement joins TRBV5-6 to TRBJ1-2; maybe TRBD1 (5 bases). Germline V gene sequence: CDR1 SGHDT, CDR2 YYEEEE. The CDR3 runs to 11 residues. CDR3 DNA: TGTGCCAGCAGGTTGGACATGGCCTACACCTTC. This translates into CASRLDMAYTF.